This TCR beta chain emerged from a study of shared clonotypes between healthy human individuals. With 11 bases clipped from V and 4 bases from J, the junction kept 8 bases outside the gene matches. The CDR3 is 12 amino acids. Germline V CDR1 and CDR2: ENHRY, SYGVKD. Here immunoSEQ multiplex PCR was the method, and the copy in TCRdb shows in-frame clones only, minus some. This sample has 400,000 to 550,000 clones; 70% to 85% occur once, and the top ten carry about 12%. The genes are TRBV10-3 and TRBJ2-7; 7 bases fit TRBD1. The sequencing input was PBMCs. The sequence was collected from a woman in her 40s in good health. Some clones in this sample may be carry-over from other donors' samples. The chain's CDR3 is CAVRGQPYEQYF. CDR3 in DNA: TGTGCCGTACGGGGACAGCCGTACGAGCAGTACTTC.